Described below is a single TCR beta chain sequence and its context. This sample is drawn from a study of OX40 agonist ivuxolimab in advanced cancers. In the study overall: Under the entry rules, prior anti-PD-1, anti-PD-L1 or anti-CTLA-4 therapy was allowed, and roughly 41% had some.

V lost 3 bases, J lost 6 bases, and 4 bases stayed unmatched. Germline CDR1 is LNHNV and CDR2 is YYDKDF (reference sequence). This CDR3 is built from 14 residues. The assay was immunoSEQ multiplex PCR, and TCRdb's table has in-frame clones only and misses some. The repertoire includes roughly 46,000 clones, roughly 90% of them detected once, and roughly 5.2% sits in the top ten. This clonotype was obtained from an adult with an advanced solid tumor such as melanoma, head and neck, liver or kidney cancer. The rearrangement joins TRBV15 to TRBJ1-2; 10 bases match TRBD1. This specimen was CD4+ or CD8+ T cells sorted from blood, taken in a trial of the OX40 agonist ivuxolimab. The CDR3 nucleotides read TGTGCCACCAGCAGGTTCGGGACAGGGGATGGCTACACCTTC. Translating gives CATSRFGTGDGYTF.